Listed below are T cell receptor beta chains from one sample, sequenced in a study of CD8 T cells in ankylosing spondylitis. TCRdb analysed the 5' RACE reads with MiXCR anew, one entry per CDR3 protein. Here the sample spans 200,000 to 250,000 distinct CDR3 sequences, roughly a tenth being singletons. Specimen: blood, either unsorted or a sorted T cell fraction (not recorded which). The source of these receptors is a male donor with ankylosing spondylitis or in good health (not recorded which). CDR3s leave out the opening cysteine and the closing phenylalanine or tryptophan. The order of the fields is J gene, V gene, CDR3 protein.

j_call: TRBJ2-7; v_call: TRBV4-1; cdr3_aa: ASSQDLGDEQY
j_call: TRBJ1-3; v_call: TRBV30; cdr3_aa: AWSAGGHSGNTIY
j_call: TRBJ2-3; v_call: TRBV10-3; cdr3_aa: AISESNSQADTQY
j_call: TRBJ2-5; v_call: TRBV5-1; cdr3_aa: ASSLDRAETQY
j_call: TRBJ2-1; v_call: TRBV5-1; cdr3_aa: ASSFASGINEQF
j_call: TRBJ1-5; v_call: TRBV6-1; cdr3_aa: ASSGGSGERQPQH
j_call: TRBJ1-1; v_call: TRBV20-1; cdr3_aa: SARRGAYNTEAF
j_call: TRBJ1-2; v_call: TRBV6-5; cdr3_aa: ASSYHQGAAYGYT
j_call: TRBJ2-1; v_call: TRBV7-8; cdr3_aa: ASSLGSSEYNEQF
j_call: TRBJ2-7; v_call: TRBV4-1; cdr3_aa: ASSQDGGEQY
j_call: TRBJ1-5; v_call: TRBV20-1; cdr3_aa: SAREFDDGQPQH
j_call: TRBJ1-2; v_call: TRBV13; cdr3_aa: ASSLGGRPNYGYT
j_call: TRBJ2-1; v_call: TRBV7-9; cdr3_aa: ASSPDARNEQF
j_call: TRBJ1-2; v_call: TRBV6-5; cdr3_aa: ASSYMGQGNYGYT
j_call: TRBJ2-3; v_call: TRBV5-1; cdr3_aa: ASSLALGSTDTQY
j_call: TRBJ2-1; v_call: TRBV2; cdr3_aa: ASSGDLVPSNEQF
j_call: TRBJ1-1; v_call: TRBV12-3/TRBV12-4; cdr3_aa: ASSLGERNTEAF
j_call: TRBJ2-7; v_call: TRBV5-1; cdr3_aa: ASSEWTSVAYEQY
j_call: TRBJ2-1; v_call: TRBV7-2; cdr3_aa: ASSFWGNPYNEQF
j_call: TRBJ2-5; v_call: TRBV20-1; cdr3_aa: SASASQETQY
j_call: TRBJ1-1; v_call: TRBV10-3; cdr3_aa: AIRGQGALTEAF
j_call: TRBJ1-1; v_call: TRBV5-1; cdr3_aa: ASSPRVGGNTEAF
j_call: TRBJ2-7; v_call: TRBV12-3/TRBV12-4; cdr3_aa: ASSLGRVGRVEQY
j_call: TRBJ2-5; v_call: TRBV18; cdr3_aa: ASSPIQETQY
j_call: TRBJ2-4; v_call: TRBV11-2; cdr3_aa: ASSLIAEGNIQY
j_call: TRBJ2-7; v_call: TRBV7-9; cdr3_aa: ASSSAGGGYEQY
j_call: TRBJ2-7; v_call: TRBV3-1; cdr3_aa: ASSQDTGIYEQY
j_call: TRBJ2-6; v_call: TRBV3-1; cdr3_aa: ASSQDSGANVLT
j_call: TRBJ2-7; v_call: TRBV7-9; cdr3_aa: TSSSSGGLYEQY
j_call: TRBJ1-6; v_call: TRBV3-1; cdr3_aa: ASSFMGETSPLH
j_call: TRBJ1-5; v_call: TRBV20-1; cdr3_aa: SARPDLRGGHQPQH
j_call: TRBJ1-1; v_call: TRBV3-1; cdr3_aa: ASSLEAF
j_call: TRBJ2-7; v_call: TRBV18; cdr3_aa: ASSPTLSYEQY
j_call: TRBJ1-5; v_call: TRBV20-1; cdr3_aa: SARDRLDSNQPQH
j_call: TRBJ1-1; v_call: TRBV20-1; cdr3_aa: SARDGGSKVRRTEAF
j_call: TRBJ2-3; v_call: TRBV20-1; cdr3_aa: SAASGRELGDTQY
j_call: TRBJ2-5; v_call: TRBV27; cdr3_aa: ASSLWNSGQETQY
j_call: TRBJ1-4; v_call: TRBV3-1; cdr3_aa: ASSQDPTGGYMF
j_call: TRBJ1-5; v_call: TRBV11-2; cdr3_aa: ASSLQGVRQPQH